This T cell receptor beta chain came from a study of cytomegalovirus exposure and HLA in healthy donors (dated by TCRdb to the late 2010s). Context from the whole study: An earlier analysis of roughly 500 of the donors reported 250 to 300 Gb of sequence data and 120 million or so unique TCR beta sequences from some 180 million T cells. An early release that covered about 600 HLA-typed donors contained approximately 300 gigabases of sequencing data and approximately 85 million unique TCR sequences. Of the 350 to 400 genotyped donors, over 65% fell in the genetic ancestry cluster associated with self-reported Caucasian donors. The aim of the study was to test whether cataloging public T cell receptors could identify signatures of past pathogen exposure. Using immunosequencing, the study profiled T cell repertoires from about 620 subjects and related those repertoires to cytomegalovirus serostatus. Besides the first cohort of some 670 subjects, a separate validation cohort made up of 120 different subjects was used. High-throughput TCR immunosequencing, statistical association of individual TCRs with disease status, and machine learning were combined to predict cytomegalovirus infection status. To study patterns of TCR occurrence, a later analysis re-analyzed previously published TCR beta repertoires from under 750 donors and added high-resolution HLA genotyping. Rather than drawing on any new phenotypic data, the later analysis identified candidate immune exposures from TCR beta sequences and the way those sequences occurred across donors. An earlier analysis of about 600 of the donors used high-throughput TCR beta sequencing to judge whether each TCR beta V gene segment behaved as functional or pseudogenic. Donor age, sex, ethnicity and CMV serostatus were compiled alongside the repertoire data. Genome-wide SNP genotypes for about three fifths of the roughly 700 donors were used in a later genetic analysis, which treated that subset as a discovery cohort. Every discovery cohort repertoire had been produced on one sequencing platform. HLA typing included class I and class II loci at four-digit resolution. The number of typed donors differed by locus: about 620-630 for A, B, C, DRB1 and DQB1; 522 for DQA1; 600 to 610 for DPA1; and about 450 for DPB1. Four to six DR-DQ haplotypes were handled as single units for association and clustering, since linkage in the cohort was strong. On average, around 240,000 unique TCR beta nucleotide sequences were sequenced per donor among about 400 genotyped donors of the cohort, with 15% to 20% of those sequences being non-productive.

On this clone: No cognate antigen has been identified for it. No base-level quality is on record; no much larger clone is a single base apart.

What the authors observed across the whole study: In an earlier analysis of around 600 of the donors, most TCR beta V segments appeared in productive rearrangements about 90% or about 30% of the time, broadly matching IMGT annotations. Correlated functional status among segregating V segments might be attributable to linkage disequilibrium, but an unknown experimental factor could not be ruled out. The authors suggested that the approach could potentially be generalized to other disease states and immunological phenotypes. A later analysis associated approximately 17,000 TCR beta sequences with specific HLA alleles at a false discovery rate of 0.05. Some IMGT-functional V segments, including TRBV6-2 and TRBV6-3, could not be told apart with the 87-base-pair reads, so those segments were excluded. A further reported finding was that TCR beta sequences accurately predicted the HLA-A and HLA-B alleles for most subjects in the first cohort. A later genetic analysis associated a missense DCLRE1C variant with V-gene and J-gene trimming of TCR beta chains, and an independent cohort replicated the association. In a later genetic analysis, fewer N-insertions in productive TCRs were reported among donors in an Asian-associated ancestry cluster than the roughly 640-donor mean. A later analysis found that most CMV-associated TCR beta chains appeared HLA-restricted, with HLA associations seemingly driven largely by CMV exposure. Three of the identified cytomegalovirus-associated TCR beta chains were confirmed in vitro to be specific for cytomegalovirus antigens. The presence/absence analyses assumed that sequencing depth was roughly uniform across donors, and that assumption may not be true. Assigning TCR associations to individual alleles was difficult when HLA alleles, especially DR and DQ, strongly co-occurred. According to a later analysis, TCR association rates differed among HLA loci, with DRB1 alleles showing the most associated TCRs and HLA-C alleles showing the fewest. Cytomegalovirus status was reported to be diagnosed by the classifier with high specificity and sensitivity in both the original and validation cohorts. Because counts were too low, about 15 rarely observed V segments, including chromosome 9 orphons, were left out of the earlier analysis of 587 of the donors. Across donors, most TCR sequences were observed very rarely, whereas some public TCRs were present in many individuals. In a later analysis, several top co-occurrence clusters were reported to appear linked to parvovirus B19, influenza, CMV and Epstein-Barr virus. Because HLA typing was unavailable for some donors at each locus, only the typed subset was used in association tests. The study gave a list of about 150 TCR beta chains associated with cytomegalovirus. Compared with equally common non-associated chains, HLA-associated TCR beta chains in a later analysis were more clonally expanded and had lower generation probabilities. Only TCR beta chains were sequenced in this cohort, and the absence of alpha or paired-chain data limited detectable features. The only immune exposure information available for the cohort was CMV serostatus. A cluster of highly shared sequence variants was judged likely to be a technical artifact of the sequencing pipeline.

Libraries were constructed by the immunoSEQ multiplex PCR assay. For the multiplex PCR, a mixture combining 60 forward primers for TCR Vbeta segments and 13 reverse primers for TCR Jbeta segments was used. A multiplex PCR assay on genomic DNA amplified the CDR3 region of rearranged TCR beta genes. The Illumina HiSeq System was used to sequence the amplified TCR beta libraries as 87-base-pair reads. Per the authors' processing: A later analysis tallied 75 million to 95 million unique TCR beta chains across the 666 repertoires, and approximately 9.9 million of those chains were shared by two or more donors. To remove PCR and sequencing errors, raw reads were error-corrected and collapsed into unique sequences using a nearest-neighbor algorithm that merged closely related sequences. V, D and J gene segments were assigned by aligning CDR3 sequences to IMGT reference sequences. For a sequence to be retained, a match of at least six nucleotides was required to both a V gene segment and a J gene segment. A rearrangement was called productive if the CDR3 had no stop codons and remained in frame with V and J, and every other rearrangement was called non-productive. Following IMGT convention, CDR3 was defined as the stretch from the second conserved V-encoded cysteine up to the conserved J-encoded phenylalanine. Sequences without an unambiguous match to a single V gene segment were excluded from the earlier analysis of about 600 of the donors. An earlier analysis of several hundred of the donors classified V segments as functional when productive rearrangements were above 56.7% and as segregating when the standard deviation between donors was above 5%. A statistical classification framework was built to diagnose cytomegalovirus status from the catalog of TCR beta chain sequences. V and J gene assignment, in a later analysis, came from comparing TCR nucleotide sequences with IMGT/GENE-DB human TR gene sequences. In a later analysis, CDR3 sequences and most-parsimonious VDJ recombination scenarios were assigned using the TCRdist pipeline. In a later analysis, every TCR beta chain was defined by the combination of its CDR3 amino acid sequence and its V-gene family, and reads without a unique V-gene family were dropped. As a way to deal with suspected cross-contamination and a sequencing artifact, a later analysis dropped 500 to 700 nucleotide sequences that were highly shared and had low generation probability. In a later analysis, a clonal expansion index for each public chain was calculated from normalized within-repertoire ranks of inferred template counts. A later analysis computed generation probabilities with a VDJ recombination model fitted to out-of-frame rearrangements, and checked the results against IGoR. A later analysis scored TCR-TCR, TCR-HLA and TCR-CMV co-occurrence with hypergeometric tests, applying a repertoire-size bias correction to TCR pairs. In a later analysis, false discovery rates were estimated by permuting HLA or CMV assignments 20 times. In a later analysis, co-occurring TCRs were grouped with DBSCAN, and TCRdist sequence similarity was added when clustering was performed within HLA-allele-positive subsets. Repertoires with fewer than 30,000 or more than 120,000 public chains were left out of co-occurrence clustering, as were about 5 repertoires with anomalous nucleotide sharing. Not all clones reach the TCRdb copy of this immuneACCESS table, which keeps in-frame sequences only. Checked studies attribute under half of the gap to unresolved V genes and leave the rest unexplained. The D gene and trimming were derived from the DNA, and the V and J assignments and clone size from that table. This sample comprises under 150,000 clones, about 73% of them detected only once. Of the sample, 2.5% to 3.5% falls within the top ten clones.

The CDR3 runs 15 residues from the cysteine to the phenylalanine. Only the CDR3 DNA is retained, 45 bases long and in frame from the first base. For CDR1 and CDR2, the germline V gene (reference sequence) lists GTSNPN and SVGIG. V and J are truncated by 2 bases and 3 bases respectively, leaving an intervening sequence of 15 bases. The cohort was made up of 666 healthy bone marrow donors. Cohort members were all nominally healthy when sampled, although unrecorded immune exposures were likely present. The donor tested CMV seropositive, placing the donor among the approximately 290 seropositive members of the cohort. A peripheral blood sample was collected from each donor, and TCR beta sequencing was performed on peripheral blood mononuclear cells. The Qiagen DNeasy Blood Extraction Kit was used to extract genomic DNA from the blood cell samples.

The TCR comes from a woman aged 25 to 39 in good health and CMV-seropositive. The chain joins TRBV30 to TRBJ2-3, with a tentative D gene TRBD1 over 8 matching bases. Sequenced input: PBMCs. The DNA reads TGTGCCTGGAGTCGTACAGGGGGGGCAACAGATACGCAGTATTTT. It codes for CAWSRTGGATDTQYF.